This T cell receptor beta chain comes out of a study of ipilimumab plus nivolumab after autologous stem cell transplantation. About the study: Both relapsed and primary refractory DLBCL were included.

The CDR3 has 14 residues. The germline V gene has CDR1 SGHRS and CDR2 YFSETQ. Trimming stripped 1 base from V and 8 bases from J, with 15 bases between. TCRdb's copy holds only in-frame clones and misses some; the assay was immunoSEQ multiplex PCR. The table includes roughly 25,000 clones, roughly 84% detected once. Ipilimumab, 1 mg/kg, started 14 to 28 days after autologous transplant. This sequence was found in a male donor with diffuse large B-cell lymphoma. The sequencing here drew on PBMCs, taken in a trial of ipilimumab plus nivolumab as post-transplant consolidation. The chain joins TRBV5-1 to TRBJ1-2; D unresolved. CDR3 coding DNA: TGCGCCAGCAGCTTGAGTTTGGGCAACCGAGGCTACACCTTC. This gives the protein CASSLSLGNRGYTF.